The entry that follows covers one T cell receptor beta chain sequence. It has no known antigen specificity. Base quality data are lacking; no much larger clone is found one base away. These data come from a study of shared clonotypes between healthy human individuals (dated by TCRdb to about 2020). Background on the whole study: The cohort included three men and a couple of women between 18 and 49 years of age. For each donor, three plates each were used for CD4 naive and CD4 memory, two plates were used for CD8 naive, and one plate was used for CD8 memory. Blood TCR repertoires of about 5 healthy adults were deeply sequenced to estimate repertoire size and the extent of clonotype sharing between individuals. To increase sequencing depth and limit assay-specific biases, TCR repertoire library preparation and sequencing were carried out by different laboratories using diverse techniques. Between about 0.85 and 10 billion PBMCs per donor were obtained by leukapheresis. Results and caveats for the whole study, not just this receptor: Rarefaction of sorted-subset datasets indicated incomplete sequencing despite the large sequencing depth. Because the study included a small number of donors, the genetic and exposure-history diversity represented was limited. Pairwise subsampling led to the expectation that sequencing depth would affect the degree of clonotype sharing among donors. Naive subsets generally had larger estimated clonotype richness than memory subsets. Approximately 5% of naive CD4, 3.5% of naive CD8, approximately 2.2% of memory CD4, and approximately 0.4% of memory CD8 clonotypes were shared across four donors. Higher generation probabilities were observed for clonotypes shared by all four sorted-subset donors than for non-shared clonotypes. Sampling was limited to blood, and TCR repertoires in tissue likely differ from TCR repertoires in blood.

V is shortened by 5 bases, J by 5 bases, and the region joining them spans 15 bases. The CDR3 covers 14 residues, taking in both the cysteine and the phenylalanine. Only CDR3 DNA is held: 42 bases, read in frame from base 1. Sequences PRHDT (CDR1) and FYEKMQ (CDR2) are obtained from the germline V gene (reference sequence). TCR CDR3 regions were amplified from genomic DNA by multiplex PCR using the deep immunoSEQ assay. Extracted genomic DNA from each cell subset was distributed evenly across all wells of several immunoSEQ 96-well plates, and each plate was treated as a replicate. Each replicate PCR for sorted subsets received approximately 220 ng genomic DNA, equal to around 32,000 T cell genomes. Purified libraries were quantified with a Qubit 3.0 fluorometer, sized on a Bioanalyzer 2100, and re-quantified with the KAPA Library Quantification kit. Every immunoSEQ 96-well plate was sequenced on a separate single-read 150-cycle Illumina NextSeq 550 flow cell. The study's own analysis went as follows. Because only junctional sequences without quality scores were contained in the immunoSEQ output, filtering matching that applied to full-length reads could not be performed. Sequences were annotated with PyIR, a Python wrapper for IgBLAST v1.9, using IMGT germline references to assign V/J genes and CDR3. Reads with weak V/J assignments (E-value above 1e-6), missing CDR3, stop codons, out-of-frame junctions, or ambiguous translated residues were removed. V3J clonotypes were defined as sequences sharing the same inferred V gene, J gene, and CDR3 amino acid sequence. Percentage overlap between repertoires was calculated by dividing the number of shared unique clonotypes by the size of the smaller repertoire. Repertoire richness was assessed with RTK rarefaction, the Chao1 estimator, and Recon v2.1 estimates of unobserved clonotypes. OLGA was used to compute generation probabilities for all TCRbeta clonotypes that the gDNA method yielded from a few donors. TCRdb limited this immuneACCESS table to in-frame rearrangements with V and J called. A share of clones is missing; checked studies link under half to unresolved V genes, and the rest is unexplained. V and J calls and clone size are those listed in that table; D and trimming were worked out from the DNA. The sample contains some 2,000,000 clones, around 96% of them found a single time. The ten biggest clones cover roughly 1.1% of the sample.

CD8 naive samples consisted of CD45RO-negative cells that were positively selected for CCR7, yielding a CD45RA+CCR7+ population without TemRA cells. The donors were healthy, HIV-negative adults with no recently reported acute infections or vaccinations. Every donor was a Caucasian adult living in Nashville, Tennessee, USA. Blood was obtained by leukapheresis, after which PBMCs were separated by Ficoll-Histopaque density gradient centrifugation and cryopreserved in liquid nitrogen vapor phase. Analytical flow cytometry was used to check the purity and quantity of every magnetically sorted T cell population. Genomic DNA was isolated from every sorted fraction and measured by UV absorbance on a Nanodrop 2000c.

The origin of this receptor is a man between 18 and 29 years old in good health. Recombination connected TRBV13 to TRBJ2-5; no D gene can be assigned with confidence. The source material was naive CD8+ T cells sorted from blood. What the cell subset or site label conveys for this sample: CD45RA+CCR7+. The CDR3 region: CASSLRLPKETQYF. The DNA reads as follows: TGTGCCAGCAGCCTTCGACTGCCTAAGGAGACCCAGTACTTC.